The sequence of this TCR beta chain was determined in a study of blood T cell repertoires in COVID-19 (dated by TCRdb to about 2020). About the study as a whole: Collaborator samples came from the United States, Italy and Spain and covered acute and convalescent phases of COVID-19. The material from the prospective study consisted of cDNA or gDNA derived from T cells, B-cell-depleted T cells, or PBMCs. The dataset comprised deeply sampled blood TCRbeta repertoires from subjects exposed to, actively infected with, or recovered from COVID-19. The repertoires were released in a freely available public database intended as a resource for research on the immune response to SARS-CoV-2. Samples were obtained from the ongoing ImmuneRACE study (first 160 participants) and from some 1,300 subjects provided by 6 global collaborators. Nearly every sample came with metadata listing a de-identified subject ID, COVID-19 status, age in years and sex. HLA class I and class II types, where available, came from metadata supplied by the sample provider rather than from assay-based typing. Points the paper makes about the study in general: The amount of clinical and demographic metadata varied by source and participant and was provided uncurated.

TCRbeta CDR3 regions were amplified from genomic DNA using the immunoSEQ Assay, a bias-controlled multiplex PCR. As for the authors' bioinformatics: Nucleated cell counts per sample were estimated from amplification of reference gene primers within the assay. To quantify the absolute abundance of each unique TCRbeta CDR3 rearrangement, sequence reads were collapsed and filtered. Productive Simpson clonality was computed per sample as the square root of Simpson's diversity index over productive rearrangements. TCRdb mirrors the immuneACCESS table, restricted to in-frame sequences. Some clones are absent from its copies; in checked studies, under half trace to an unresolved V gene, and the reason for the others is unknown. V and J calls and clone size are those listed in that table; D and trimming were worked out from the DNA. A total of around 170,000 clones appear in this sample, 83% of them only once. Jointly, the top ten make up approximately 1.5% of the sample.

There are 13 amino acids in the CDR3, from cysteine to phenylalanine inclusive. Solely the CDR3 DNA is kept, with 39 bases framed from the first base. Germline trimming amounts to 4 bases on V and 8 bases on J, with 6 as the count of junction bases outside the gene matches. The germline V gene (reference sequence) gives CDR1 as MNHEY and CDR2 as SMNVEV. As regards this clone: This receptor's antigen is unknown. No qualities accompany the bases; no much larger clone lies one base away.

Collaborating institutions collected whole blood in K2EDTA tubes following their own protocols. For TCRbeta analysis, collaborators shipped samples as frozen whole blood, isolated PBMCs, or DNA extracted from either of those sample types. Sequencing used peripheral blood. This receptor was identified in a human donor in a cohort sampled during active COVID-19. This receptor chain uses TRBV27 and TRBJ1-2, with 8 junctional bases fitting TRBD1. The bases read TGTGCCAGCAGTTGGACAGGGCTAAGGGGCTACACCTTC. Translated, this is CASSWTGLRGYTF.